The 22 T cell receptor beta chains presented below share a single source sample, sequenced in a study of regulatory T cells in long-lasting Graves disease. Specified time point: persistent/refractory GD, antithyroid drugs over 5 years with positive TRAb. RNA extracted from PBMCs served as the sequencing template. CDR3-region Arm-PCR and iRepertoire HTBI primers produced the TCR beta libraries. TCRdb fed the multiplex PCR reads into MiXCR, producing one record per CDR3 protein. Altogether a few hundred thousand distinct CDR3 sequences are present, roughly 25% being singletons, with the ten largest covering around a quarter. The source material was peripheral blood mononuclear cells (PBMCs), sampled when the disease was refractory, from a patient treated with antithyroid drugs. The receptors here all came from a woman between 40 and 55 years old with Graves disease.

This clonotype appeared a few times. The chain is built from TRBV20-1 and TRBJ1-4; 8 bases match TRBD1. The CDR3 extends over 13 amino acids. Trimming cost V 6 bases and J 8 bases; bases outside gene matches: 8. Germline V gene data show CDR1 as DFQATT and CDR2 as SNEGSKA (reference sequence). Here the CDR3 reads CSARDRRREKLFF. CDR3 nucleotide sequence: TGCAGTGCCCGGGACAGGCGGCGCGAAAAACTGTTTTTT.

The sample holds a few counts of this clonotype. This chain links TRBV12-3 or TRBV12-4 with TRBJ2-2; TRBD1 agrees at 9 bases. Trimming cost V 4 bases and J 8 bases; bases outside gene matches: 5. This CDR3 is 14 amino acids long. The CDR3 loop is CASSWGQGGGELFF. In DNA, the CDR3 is TGTGCCAGCAGTTGGGGACAGGGCGGGGGGGAGCTGTTTTTT.

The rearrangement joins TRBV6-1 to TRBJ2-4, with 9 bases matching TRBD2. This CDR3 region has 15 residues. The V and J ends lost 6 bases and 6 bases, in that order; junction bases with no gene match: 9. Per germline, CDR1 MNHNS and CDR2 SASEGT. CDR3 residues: CASSVAGAGGNIQYF. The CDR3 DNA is TGTGCCAGCAGCGTAGCGGGAGCCGGCGGAAACATTCAGTACTTC.

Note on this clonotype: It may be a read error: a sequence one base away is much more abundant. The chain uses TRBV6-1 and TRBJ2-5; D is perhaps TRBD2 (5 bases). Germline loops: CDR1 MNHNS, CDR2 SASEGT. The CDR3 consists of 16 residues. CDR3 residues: CASGEAAGKGQETQYF. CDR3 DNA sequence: TGTGCCAGCGGTGAAGCGGCCGGGAAGGGCCAAGAGACCCAGTACTTC.

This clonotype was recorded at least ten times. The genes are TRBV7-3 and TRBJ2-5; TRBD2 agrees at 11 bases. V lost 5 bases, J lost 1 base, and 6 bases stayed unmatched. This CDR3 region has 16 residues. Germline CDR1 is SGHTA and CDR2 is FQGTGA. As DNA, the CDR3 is TGTGCCAGCAGCATGATAGCGGGAGGGCCCCAAGAGACCCAGTACTTC. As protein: CASSMIAGGPQETQYF.

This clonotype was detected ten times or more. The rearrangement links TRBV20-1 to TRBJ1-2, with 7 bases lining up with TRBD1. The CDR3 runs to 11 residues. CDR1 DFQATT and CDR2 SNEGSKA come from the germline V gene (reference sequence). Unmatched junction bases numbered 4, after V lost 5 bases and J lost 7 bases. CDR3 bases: TGCAGTGCTCGACAGGGTCGTGGCTACACCTTC. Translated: CSARQGRGYTF.

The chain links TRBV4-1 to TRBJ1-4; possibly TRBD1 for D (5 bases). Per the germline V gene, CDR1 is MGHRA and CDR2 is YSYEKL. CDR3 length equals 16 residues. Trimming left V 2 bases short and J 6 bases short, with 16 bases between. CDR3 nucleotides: TGCGCCAGCAGCCAACCGGGCCGCCGGGGCCATGAAAAACTGTTTTTT. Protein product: CASSQPGRRGHEKLFF.

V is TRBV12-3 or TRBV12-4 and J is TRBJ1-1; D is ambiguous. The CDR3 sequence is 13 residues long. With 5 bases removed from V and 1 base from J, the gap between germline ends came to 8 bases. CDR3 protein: CASSVLWNTEAFF. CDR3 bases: TGTGCCAGCAGTGTCCTTTGGAACACTGAAGCTTTCTTT.

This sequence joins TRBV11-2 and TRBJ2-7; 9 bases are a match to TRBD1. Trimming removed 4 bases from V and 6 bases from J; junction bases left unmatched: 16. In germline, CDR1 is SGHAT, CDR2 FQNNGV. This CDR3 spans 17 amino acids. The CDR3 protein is CASSYTEIRDRVIEQYF. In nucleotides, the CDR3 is TGTGCCAGCAGCTACACCGAAATCCGGGACAGGGTGATCGAGCAGTACTTC.

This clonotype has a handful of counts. CDR3 sequence (DNA): TGTGCCAGTAGTATGACACAGACGAACACCGGGGAGCTGTTTTTT. Translating it yields CASSMTQTNTGELFF. The chain is built from TRBV19 and TRBJ2-2; D is undetermined. The CDR3 totals 15 residues. Germline CDR1 reads LNHDA; CDR2 reads SQIVND (reference sequence). Trimming pared 3 bases from V and 0 bases from J, leaving 8 bases between.

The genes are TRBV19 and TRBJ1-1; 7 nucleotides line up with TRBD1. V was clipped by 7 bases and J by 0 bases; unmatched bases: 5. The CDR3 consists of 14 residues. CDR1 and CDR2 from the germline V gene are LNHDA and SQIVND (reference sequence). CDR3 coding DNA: TGTGCCAGTATAAGGACAGGACTGAACACTGAAGCTTTCTTT. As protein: CASIRTGLNTEAFF. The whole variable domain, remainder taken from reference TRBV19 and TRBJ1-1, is DGGITQSPKYLFRKEGQNVTLSCEQNLNHDAMYWYRQDPGQGLRLIYYSQIVNDFQKGDIAEGYSVSREKKESFPLTVTSAQKNPTAFYLCASIRTGLNTEAFFGQGTRLTVV.

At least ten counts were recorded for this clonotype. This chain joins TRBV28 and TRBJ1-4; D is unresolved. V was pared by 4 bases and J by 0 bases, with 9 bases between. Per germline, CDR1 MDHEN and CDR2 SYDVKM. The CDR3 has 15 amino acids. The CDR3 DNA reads TGTGCCAGCAGTTCATACGGGGCAACTAATGAAAAACTGTTTTTT. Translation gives CASSSYGATNEKLFF.

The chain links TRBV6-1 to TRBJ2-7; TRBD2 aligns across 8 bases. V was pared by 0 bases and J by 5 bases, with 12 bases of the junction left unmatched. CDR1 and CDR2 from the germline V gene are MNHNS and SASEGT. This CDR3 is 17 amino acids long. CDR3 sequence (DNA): TGTGCCAGCAGTGAAGCATCAAGCGGGAGTGCGGTAGACGAGCAGTACTTC. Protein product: CASSEASSGSAVDEQYF.

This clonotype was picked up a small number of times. The CDR3 reads CASSSGQYNEQFF. The CDR3 DNA is TGTGCCAGCAGTAGCGGGCAGTACAATGAGCAGTTCTTC. This rearrangement joins TRBV2 to TRBJ2-1, with D possibly matching TRBD2 (6 bases). The V end was cut by 5 bases, the J end by 4 bases, with 9 bases between. Germline V gives CDR1 SNHLY, CDR2 FYNNEI. The CDR3 has 13 residues.

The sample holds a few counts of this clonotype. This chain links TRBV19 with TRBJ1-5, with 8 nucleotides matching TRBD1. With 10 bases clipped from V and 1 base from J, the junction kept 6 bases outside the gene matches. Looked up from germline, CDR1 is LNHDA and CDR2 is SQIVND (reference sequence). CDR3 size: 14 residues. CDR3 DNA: TGTGCCACCGCGGACAGGGCGAGCAATCAGCCCCAGCATTTT. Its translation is CATADRASNQPQHF.

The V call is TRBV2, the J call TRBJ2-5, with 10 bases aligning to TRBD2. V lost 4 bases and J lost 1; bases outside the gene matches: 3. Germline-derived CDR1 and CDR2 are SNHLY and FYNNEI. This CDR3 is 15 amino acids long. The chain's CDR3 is CASSGTSGSQETQYF. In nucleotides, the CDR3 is TGTGCCAGCAGTGGGACTAGCGGATCCCAAGAGACCCAGTACTTC.

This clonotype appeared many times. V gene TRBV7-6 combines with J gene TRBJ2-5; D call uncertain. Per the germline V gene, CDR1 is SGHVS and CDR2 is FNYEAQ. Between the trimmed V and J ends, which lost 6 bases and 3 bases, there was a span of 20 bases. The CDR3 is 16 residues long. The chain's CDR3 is CASSRFPGGYKETQYF. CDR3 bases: TGTGCCAGCAGTCGCTTCCCCGGCGGCTATAAAGAGACCCAGTACTTC.

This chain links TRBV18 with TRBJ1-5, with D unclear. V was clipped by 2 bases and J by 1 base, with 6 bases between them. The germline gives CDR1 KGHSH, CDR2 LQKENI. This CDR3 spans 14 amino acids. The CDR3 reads CASSPSESNQPQHF. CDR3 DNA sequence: TGTGCCAGCTCACCATCGGAGAGCAATCAGCCCCAGCATTTT.

The CDR3: CASSWDLRGDEQYF. The DNA for the CDR3 is TGTGCCAGCAGTTGGGATTTACGGGGGGACGAGCAGTACTTC. The genes are TRBV7-9 and TRBJ2-7; the match to TRBD2 covers 7 bases. CDR3 length equals 14 residues. Trimming took 6 bases from V and 5 from J; bases not matched to a gene: 10. Germline V gene sequence: CDR1 SEHNR, CDR2 FQNEAQ (reference sequence).

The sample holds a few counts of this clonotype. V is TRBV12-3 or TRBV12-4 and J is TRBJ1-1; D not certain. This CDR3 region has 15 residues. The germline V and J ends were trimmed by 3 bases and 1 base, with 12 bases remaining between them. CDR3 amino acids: CASSFGAGRNTEAFF. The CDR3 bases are TGTGCCAGCAGTTTTGGAGCAGGTAGGAACACTGAAGCTTTCTTT.

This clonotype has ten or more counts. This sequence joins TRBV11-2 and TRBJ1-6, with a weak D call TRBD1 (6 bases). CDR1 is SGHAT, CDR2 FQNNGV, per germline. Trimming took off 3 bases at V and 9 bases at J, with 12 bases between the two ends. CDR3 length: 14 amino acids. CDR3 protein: CASSFSGEFSPLHF. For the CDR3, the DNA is TGTGCCAGCAGCTTCTCAGGGGAATTTTCACCCCTCCACTTT.

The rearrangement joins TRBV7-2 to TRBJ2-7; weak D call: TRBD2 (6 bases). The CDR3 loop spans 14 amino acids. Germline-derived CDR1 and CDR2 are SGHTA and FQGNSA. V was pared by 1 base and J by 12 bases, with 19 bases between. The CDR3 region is CASSLDGTLYPGYF. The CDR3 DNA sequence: TGTGCCAGCAGCTTAGATGGGACTCTTTACCCGGGGTACTTC.